This T cell receptor beta chain is from a study of blood T cell repertoires in COVID-19 (TCRdb year 2020). A note on the overall study: Collaborator samples came from the United States, Italy and Spain and covered acute and convalescent phases of COVID-19. The sample metadata nearly always contained a de-identified subject ID, COVID-19 status, age in years and sex. The repertoires were made available in a free public database intended to serve as a resource for research on the immune response to SARS-CoV-2. Where HLA class I and class II types were available, the types were taken from metadata supplied by the sample provider, not from assay-based typing. The samples were drawn from two sources: the first 160 participants of the ongoing ImmuneRACE study, and over 1,000 subjects contributed by 6 global collaborators. Deeply sampled blood TCRbeta repertoires from subjects exposed to, actively infected with, or recovered from COVID-19 were included in the dataset. The prospective study material was composed of cDNA or gDNA derived from T cells, B-cell-depleted T cells, or PBMCs.

Paper-wide results and their limitations: How much clinical and demographic metadata was included differed by source and by participant, and the metadata was provided uncurated.

To note about this clone: No cognate antigen has been identified for it. The sample holds no much larger clone one base away, and base qualities are not on file.

The CDR3, from cysteine to phenylalanine, totals 15 residues. CDR3 DNA only is kept here, 45 bases in frame from base 1. The germline V gene sets CDR1 to MDHEN and CDR2 to SYDVKM. A distance of 17 bases separates the germline ends of V and J, which lose 7 bases and 7 bases respectively. The collaborating institutions used their own protocols to collect whole blood in K2EDTA tubes. For TCRbeta analysis, collaborators shipped samples in one of three forms: frozen whole blood, isolated PBMCs, or DNA extracted from either of those sample types. TCRbeta CDR3 regions were amplified from genomic DNA by means of the immunoSEQ Assay, a bias-controlled multiplex PCR. In the authors' own workflow: The number of nucleated cells in each sample was estimated by amplification of reference gene primers within the assay. To quantify the absolute abundance of each unique TCRbeta CDR3 rearrangement, sequence reads were collapsed and filtered. For each sample, productive Simpson clonality was calculated as the square root of Simpson's diversity index over productive rearrangements. Imported from immuneACCESS, the table was reduced by TCRdb to in-frame sequences with V and J called. These copies leave out some clones; in studies compared against another copy, an unresolved V gene accounts for under half, and the cause of the remainder is not known. Clonal size and the V and J genes are those of that table, whereas D and trimming came from the DNA. This sample is represented by under 300,000 clones; 65% to 90% of them were singletons. Under 5.5% of the sample rests with the top ten.

The receptor chain draws on TRBV28 and TRBJ1-6; TRBD1 might be the D gene, on 6 matching bases. Material for sequencing was peripheral blood. The sequence was collected from a woman older than 75 with active or convalescent COVID-19. The CDR3 region has the sequence CASTRTGLPNSPLHF. The DNA is as follows: TGTGCCAGCACCCGAACAGGGCTTCCAAATTCACCCCTCCACTTT.